This TCR beta chain originates from a study of CD8+CD57+ T cells in acquired aplastic anemia. Study overall: Sorted cells (CD4+ and CD8+) yielded DNA amounts that averaged approximately 3.2 ug.

This clonotype was recorded many times. V was clipped by 5 bases and J by 0 bases; unmatched bases: 5. Germline V gene lookup returns CDR1 DFQATT and CDR2 SNEGSKA (reference sequence). CDR3 length: 15 amino acids. TCR beta VDJ combinations and CDR3 sequences were profiled from genomic DNA. TCRdb itself ran the reads through MiXCR, one entry per CDR3 protein. The sample has about 160,000 distinct CDR3 sequences; around 48% are singletons. Previously, flow cytometry had revealed CD8+CD57+ cell expansion in the patients chosen for sequencing. Among the patients, all had severe acquired aplastic anemia. The clonotype comes from a human donor with aplastic anemia. The V gene is TRBV20-1, the J gene TRBJ2-3; 10 nucleotides line up with TRBD2. The sequenced material came from sorted CD4+, CD8+, or CD8+CD57+ T cells (not recorded which) from PBMCs. DNA of the CDR3: TGCAGTGCTGATTGGACTAGCGGAAGCACAGATACGCAGTATTTT. Its protein product is CSADWTSGSTDTQYF.